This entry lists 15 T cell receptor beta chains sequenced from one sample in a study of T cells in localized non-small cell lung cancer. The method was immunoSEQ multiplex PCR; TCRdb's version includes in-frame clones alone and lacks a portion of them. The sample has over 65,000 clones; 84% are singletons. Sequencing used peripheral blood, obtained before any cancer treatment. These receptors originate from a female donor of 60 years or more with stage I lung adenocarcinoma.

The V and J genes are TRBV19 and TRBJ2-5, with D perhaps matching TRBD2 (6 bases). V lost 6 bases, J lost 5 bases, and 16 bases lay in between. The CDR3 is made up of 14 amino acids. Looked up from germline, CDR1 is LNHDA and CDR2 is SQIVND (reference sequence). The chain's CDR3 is CASSLSGFGETQYF. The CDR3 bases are TGTGCCAGTAGCCTAAGCGGGTTCGGGGAGACCCAGTACTTC.

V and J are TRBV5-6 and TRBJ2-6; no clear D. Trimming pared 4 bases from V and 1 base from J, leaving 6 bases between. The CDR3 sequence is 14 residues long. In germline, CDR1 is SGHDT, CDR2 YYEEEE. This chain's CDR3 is CASSVPSGANVLTF. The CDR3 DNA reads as TGTGCCAGCAGCGTTCCTTCTGGGGCCAACGTCCTGACTTTC.

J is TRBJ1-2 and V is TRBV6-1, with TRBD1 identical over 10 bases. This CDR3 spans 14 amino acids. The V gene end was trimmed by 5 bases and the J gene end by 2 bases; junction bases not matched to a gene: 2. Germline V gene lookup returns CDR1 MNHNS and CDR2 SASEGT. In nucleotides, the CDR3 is TGTGCCAGCAGTAGGGACAGGGGCAACTATGGCTACACCTTC. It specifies CASSRDRGNYGYTF.

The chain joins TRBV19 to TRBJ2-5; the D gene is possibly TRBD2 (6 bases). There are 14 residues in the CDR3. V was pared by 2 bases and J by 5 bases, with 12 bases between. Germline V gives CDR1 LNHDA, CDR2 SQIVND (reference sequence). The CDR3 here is CASSIQGGSETQYF. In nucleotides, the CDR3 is TGTGCCAGTAGTATACAGGGAGGATCGGAGACCCAGTACTTC.

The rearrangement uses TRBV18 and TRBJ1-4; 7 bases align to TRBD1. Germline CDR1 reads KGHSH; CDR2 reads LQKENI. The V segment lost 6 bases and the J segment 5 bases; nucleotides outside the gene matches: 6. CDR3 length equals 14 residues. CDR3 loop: CASSVDRLNEKLFF. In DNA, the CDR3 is TGTGCCAGCTCCGTGGACAGGCTGAATGAAAAACTGTTTTTT. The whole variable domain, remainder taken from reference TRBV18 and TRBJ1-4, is NAGVMQNPRHLVRRRGQEARLRCSPMKGHSHVYWYRQLPEEGLKFMVYLQKENIIDESGMPKERFSAEFPKEGPSILRIQQVVRGDSAAYFCASSVDRLNEKLFFGSGTQLSVL.

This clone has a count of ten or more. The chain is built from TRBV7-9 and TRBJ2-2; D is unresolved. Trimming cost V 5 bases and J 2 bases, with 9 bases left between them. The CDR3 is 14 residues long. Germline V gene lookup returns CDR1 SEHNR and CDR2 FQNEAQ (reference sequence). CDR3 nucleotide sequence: TGTGCCAGCAGCACCAACCCAAACACCGGGGAGCTGTTTTTT. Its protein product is CASSTNPNTGELFF. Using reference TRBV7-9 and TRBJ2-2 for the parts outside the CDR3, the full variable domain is DTGVSQNPRHKITKRGQNVTFRCDPISEHNRLYWYRQTLGQGPEFLTYFQNEAQLEKSRLLSDRFSAERPKGSFSTLEIQRTEQGDSAMYLCASSTNPNTGELFFGEGSRLTVL.

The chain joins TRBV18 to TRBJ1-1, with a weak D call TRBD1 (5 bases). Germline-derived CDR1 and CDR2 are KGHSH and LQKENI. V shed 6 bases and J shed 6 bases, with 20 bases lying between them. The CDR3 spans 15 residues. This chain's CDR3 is CASSAPRGPSAEAFF. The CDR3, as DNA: TGTGCCAGCTCCGCTCCACGGGGCCCGAGCGCTGAAGCTTTCTTT.

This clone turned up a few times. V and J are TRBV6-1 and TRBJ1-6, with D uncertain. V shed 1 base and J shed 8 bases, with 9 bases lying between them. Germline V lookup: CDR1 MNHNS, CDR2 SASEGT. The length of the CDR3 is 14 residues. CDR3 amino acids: CASSEGLEDSPLHF. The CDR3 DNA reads TGTGCCAGCAGTGAAGGGTTGGAAGATTCACCCCTCCACTTT.

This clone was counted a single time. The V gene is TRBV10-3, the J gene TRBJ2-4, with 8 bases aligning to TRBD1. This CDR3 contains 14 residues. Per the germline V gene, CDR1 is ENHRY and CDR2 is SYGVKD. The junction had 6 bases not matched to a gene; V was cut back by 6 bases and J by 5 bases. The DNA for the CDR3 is TGTGCCATCAGGGGCCAGGGGGCGGAAAACATTCAGTACTTC. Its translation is CAIRGQGAENIQYF.

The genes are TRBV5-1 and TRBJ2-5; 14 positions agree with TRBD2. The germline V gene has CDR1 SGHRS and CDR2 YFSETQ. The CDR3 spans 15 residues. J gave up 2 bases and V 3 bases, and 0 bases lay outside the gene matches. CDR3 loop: CASSWTSGGQETQYF. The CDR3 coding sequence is TGCGCCAGCAGCTGGACTAGCGGGGGGCAAGAGACCCAGTACTTC.

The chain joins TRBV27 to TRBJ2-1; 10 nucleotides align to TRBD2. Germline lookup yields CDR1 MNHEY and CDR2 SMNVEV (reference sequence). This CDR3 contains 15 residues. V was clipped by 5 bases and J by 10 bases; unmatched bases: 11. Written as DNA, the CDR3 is TGTGCCAGCAGTAAAGGAACTAGCGGGGAGTACGAGCAGTTCTTC. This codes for CASSKGTSGEYEQFF.

CDR3 in DNA: TGTGCCAGCAGCTTCTCGCGGGGGCCTAGCACAGATACGCAGTATTTT. Translating gives CASSFSRGPSTDTQYF. The chain employs TRBV13 and TRBJ2-3, with D maybe TRBD2 (7 bases). CDR3 length: 16 residues. V was cut by 3 bases and J by 0 bases, with 13 bases left in between. Germline V lookup: CDR1 PRHDT, CDR2 FYEKMQ (reference sequence). Variable domain in full (rest from reference TRBV13 and TRBJ2-3): AAGVIQSPRHLIKEKRETATLKCYPIPRHDTVYWYQQGPGQDPQFLISFYEKMQSDKGSIPDRFSAQQFSDYHSELNMSSLELGDSALYFCASSFSRGPSTDTQYFGPGTRLTVL.

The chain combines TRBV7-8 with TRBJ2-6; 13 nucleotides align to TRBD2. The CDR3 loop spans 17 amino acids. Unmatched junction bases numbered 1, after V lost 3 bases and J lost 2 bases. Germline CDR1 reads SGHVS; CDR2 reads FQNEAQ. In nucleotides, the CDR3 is TGTGCCAGCAGCTTCGGGACTAGCGGGGCTGGGGCCAACGTCCTGACTTTC. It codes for CASSFGTSGAGANVLTF.

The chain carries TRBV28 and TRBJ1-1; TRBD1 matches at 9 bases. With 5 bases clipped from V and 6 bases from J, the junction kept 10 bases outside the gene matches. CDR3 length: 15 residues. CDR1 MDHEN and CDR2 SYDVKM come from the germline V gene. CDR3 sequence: CASSPVGDRASEAFF. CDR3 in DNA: TGTGCCAGCAGTCCTGTGGGGGACAGGGCTTCTGAAGCTTTCTTT.

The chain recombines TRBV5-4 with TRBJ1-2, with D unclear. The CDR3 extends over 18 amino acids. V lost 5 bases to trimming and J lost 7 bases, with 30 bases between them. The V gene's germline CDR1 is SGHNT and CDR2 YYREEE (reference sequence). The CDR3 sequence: CASRAWGVQGGEIGGYTF. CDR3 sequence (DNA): TGTGCCAGCAGAGCTTGGGGTGTACAAGGAGGAGAGATCGGTGGCTACACCTTC.